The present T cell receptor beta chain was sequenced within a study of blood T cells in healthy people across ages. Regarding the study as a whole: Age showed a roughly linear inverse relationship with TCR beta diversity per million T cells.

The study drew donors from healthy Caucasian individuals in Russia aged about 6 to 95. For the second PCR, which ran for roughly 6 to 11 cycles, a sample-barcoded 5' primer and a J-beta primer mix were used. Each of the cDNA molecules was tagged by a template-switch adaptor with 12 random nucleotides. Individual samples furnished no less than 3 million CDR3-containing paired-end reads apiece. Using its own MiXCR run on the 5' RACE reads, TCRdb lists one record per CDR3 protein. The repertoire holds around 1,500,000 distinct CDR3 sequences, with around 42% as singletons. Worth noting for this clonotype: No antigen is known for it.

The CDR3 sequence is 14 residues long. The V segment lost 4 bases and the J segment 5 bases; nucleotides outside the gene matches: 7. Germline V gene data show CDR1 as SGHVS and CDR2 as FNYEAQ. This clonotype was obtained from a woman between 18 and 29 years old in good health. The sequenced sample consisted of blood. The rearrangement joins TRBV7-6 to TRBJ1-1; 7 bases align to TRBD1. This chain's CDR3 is CASSSTGLRTEAFF. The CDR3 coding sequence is TGTGCCAGCAGCTCGACAGGGCTGAGGACTGAAGCTTTCTTT.